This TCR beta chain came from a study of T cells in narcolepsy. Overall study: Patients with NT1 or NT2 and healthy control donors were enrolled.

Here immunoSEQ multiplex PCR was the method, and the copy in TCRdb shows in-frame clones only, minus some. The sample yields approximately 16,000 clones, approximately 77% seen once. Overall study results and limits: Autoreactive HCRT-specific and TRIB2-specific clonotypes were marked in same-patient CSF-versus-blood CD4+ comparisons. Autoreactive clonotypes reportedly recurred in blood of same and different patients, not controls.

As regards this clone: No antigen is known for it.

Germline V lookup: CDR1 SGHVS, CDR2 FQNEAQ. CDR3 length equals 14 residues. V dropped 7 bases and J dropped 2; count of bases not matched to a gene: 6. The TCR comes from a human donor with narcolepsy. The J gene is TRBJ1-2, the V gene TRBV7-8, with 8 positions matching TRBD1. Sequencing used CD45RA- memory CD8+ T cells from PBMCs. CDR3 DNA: TGTGCCAGCACCCCCGGGACAGGAAACTATGGCTACACCTTC. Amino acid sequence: CASTPGTGNYGYTF.